This TCR beta chain was profiled in a study of shared clonotypes between healthy human individuals. Division of CD4+ cells produced a CD45RA+ naive subset and a CD45RA-negative memory subset. About this clone itself: Its antigen is unidentified.

The V and J ends lost 2 bases and 4 bases, in that order; junction bases with no gene match: 8. Germline CDR1 and CDR2: SGHRS and YFSETQ. This CDR3 is 16 amino acids long. The study, taken as a whole, reports: Non-shared clonotypes had lower generation probabilities than those shared by all four donors.

Repertoires were generated with immunoSEQ multiplex PCR, while TCRdb's copy carries only in-frame clones and drops some. Seen here are approximately 1,500,000 clones, approximately 97% observed once, and the top ten hold roughly 1.2%. The chain has TRBV5-1 and TRBJ1-1; 10 nucleotides agree with TRBD1. Source material: naive CD4+ T cells sorted from blood. Subset: CD45RA+ positively selected. The TCR comes from a man in his thirties or forties in good health. The CDR3 sequence: CASSLSGTGVSTEAFF. The CDR3 DNA follows: TGCGCCAGCAGCTTATCCGGGACAGGGGTGAGCACTGAAGCTTTCTTT.